This T cell receptor beta chain was obtained from a study of OX40 agonist ivuxolimab in advanced cancers. Study-wide results and caveats: The antigens recognized by the expanded peripheral T cells, that is their antigen specificity, were not determined.

A note on this clone: Its target is unknown.

The method was immunoSEQ multiplex PCR; TCRdb's version includes in-frame clones alone and lacks a portion of them. Of approximately 64,000 clones listed, about 87% are singletons. The germline CDR1 and CDR2 sequences are SGHNT and YYREEE (reference sequence). This CDR3 has 14 amino acids. V dropped 1 base and J dropped 8 bases, with 14 bases sitting between them. The input for sequencing was CD4+ or CD8+ T cells sorted from blood, taken in a trial of the OX40 agonist ivuxolimab. The clonotype originates from an adult with an advanced solid tumor such as melanoma, head and neck, liver or kidney cancer. The rearrangement links TRBV5-4 to TRBJ2-3, with D possibly matching TRBD1 (6 bases). The CDR3 bases are TGTGCCAGCAGCTTGCTAGGGGGAGATGGTACGCAGTATTTT. Translation: CASSLLGGDGTQYF.